Presented here are 3 T cell receptor beta chains from one specimen sequenced in a study of cytomegalovirus exposure and HLA in healthy donors. Amplification used 60 Vbeta primers and 13 Jbeta primers. TCRdb keeps only in-frame clones here, not all; method: immunoSEQ multiplex PCR. Here the sample spans about 270,000 clones, 86% being singletons. The sample comprised PBMCs. The receptors were sampled from a middle-aged man in good health and CMV-seropositive.

The V call is TRBV6-5, the J call TRBJ2-1; 12 nucleotides agree with TRBD2. The CDR3 totals 15 residues. Germline V CDR1 and CDR2: MNHEY, SVGAGI. V lost 5 bases, J lost 2 bases, and 1 base stayed unmatched. The CDR3: CASSRLAGAYNEQFF. CDR3 sequence (DNA): TGTGCCAGCAGTCGACTAGCGGGAGCCTACAATGAGCAGTTCTTC.

The genes are TRBV19 and TRBJ2-5; 9 nucleotides line up with TRBD2. J gave up 5 bases and V 1 base, and 2 bases lay outside the gene matches. The V gene's germline CDR1 is LNHDA and CDR2 SQIVND (reference sequence). This CDR3 has 14 amino acids. The CDR3 DNA reads as TGTGCCAGTAGTATAGTAGGACTAGCGGAGACCCAGTACTTC. Encoded protein: CASSIVGLAETQYF.

The V gene is TRBV4-1, the J gene TRBJ2-7, with D possibly TRBD1 on 8 matching bases. This CDR3 has 15 residues. The V gene's germline CDR1 is MGHRA and CDR2 YSYEKL. V was shortened by 5 bases and J by 2 bases, with 16 bases between the two germline ends. This CDR3 reads CASSFRQGTTYEQYF. The CDR3 region has the DNA TGCGCCAGCAGCTTCCGACAGGGGACTACCTACGAGCAGTACTTC.